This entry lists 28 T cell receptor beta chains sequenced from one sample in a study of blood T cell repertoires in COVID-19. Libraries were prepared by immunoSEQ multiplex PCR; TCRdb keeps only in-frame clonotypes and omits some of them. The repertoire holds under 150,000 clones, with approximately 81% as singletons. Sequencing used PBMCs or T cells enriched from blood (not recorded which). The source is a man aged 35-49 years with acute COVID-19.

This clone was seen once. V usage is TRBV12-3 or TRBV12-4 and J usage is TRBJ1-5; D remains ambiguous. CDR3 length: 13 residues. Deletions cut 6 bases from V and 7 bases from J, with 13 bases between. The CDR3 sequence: CASSLDTSQPQHF. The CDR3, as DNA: TGTGCCAGCAGCCTTGACACATCCCAGCCCCAGCATTTT.

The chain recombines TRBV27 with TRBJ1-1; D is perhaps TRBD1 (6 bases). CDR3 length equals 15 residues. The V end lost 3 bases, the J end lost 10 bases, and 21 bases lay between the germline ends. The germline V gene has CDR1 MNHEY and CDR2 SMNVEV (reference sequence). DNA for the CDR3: TGTGCCAGCAGTTTCGACCCCATGGACAGCGTGAGAGCTTTCTTT. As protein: CASSFDPMDSVRAFF.

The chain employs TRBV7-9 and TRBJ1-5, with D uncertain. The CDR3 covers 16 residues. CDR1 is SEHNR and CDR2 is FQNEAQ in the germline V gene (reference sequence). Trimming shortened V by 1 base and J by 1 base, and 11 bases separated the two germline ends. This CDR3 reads CASSLVTTVSNQPQHF. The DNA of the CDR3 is TGTGCCAGCAGCTTAGTGACTACCGTCAGCAATCAGCCCCAGCATTTT. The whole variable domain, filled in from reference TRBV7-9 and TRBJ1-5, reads DTGVSQNPRHKITKRGQNVTFRCDPISEHNRLYWYRQTLGQGPEFLTYFQNEAQLEKSRLLSDRFSAERPKGSFSTLEIQRTEQGDSAMYLCASSLVTTVSNQPQHFGDGTRLSIL.

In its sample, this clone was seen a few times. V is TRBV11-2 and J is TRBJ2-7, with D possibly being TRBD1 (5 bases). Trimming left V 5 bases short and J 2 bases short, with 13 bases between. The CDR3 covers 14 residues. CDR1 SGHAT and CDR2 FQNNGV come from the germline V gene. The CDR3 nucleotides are TGTGCCAGCAGCACAGGACAAGGGGCCTACGAGCAGTACTTC. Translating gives CASSTGQGAYEQYF.

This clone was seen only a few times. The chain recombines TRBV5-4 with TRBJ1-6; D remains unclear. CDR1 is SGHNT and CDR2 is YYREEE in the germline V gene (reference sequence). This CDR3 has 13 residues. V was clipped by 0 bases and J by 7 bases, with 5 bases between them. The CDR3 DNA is TGTGCCAGCAGCTTGGACAAGAATTCACCCCTCCACTTT. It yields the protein CASSLDKNSPLHF.

CDR3 sequence: CASSFRQGADYEQYF. CDR3 nucleotide sequence: TGTGCCAGCAGCTTCCGACAGGGGGCTGACTACGAGCAGTACTTC. The J gene is TRBJ2-7, the V gene TRBV7-2, with TRBD1 matching over 10 bases. The CDR3 contains 15 residues. Germline V gene data show CDR1 as SGHTA and CDR2 as FQGNSA. J lost 3 bases, V lost 3 bases, and 5 bases had no gene match.

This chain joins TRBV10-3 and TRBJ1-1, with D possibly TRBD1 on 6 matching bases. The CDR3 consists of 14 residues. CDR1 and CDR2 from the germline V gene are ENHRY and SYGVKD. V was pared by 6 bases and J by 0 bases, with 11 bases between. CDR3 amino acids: CAIRGGQLNTEAFF. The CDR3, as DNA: TGTGCCATCAGAGGAGGACAGCTGAACACTGAAGCTTTCTTT.

Written as DNA, the CDR3 is TGTGCCTGGAGGGCAGGAACTGGAAACACCATATATTTT. It translates to CAWRAGTGNTIYF. J is TRBJ1-3 and V is TRBV30; no definite D call. With 3 bases removed from V and 2 bases from J, the gap between germline ends came to 8 bases. CDR1 is GTSNPN, CDR2 SVGIG, per germline (reference sequence). The CDR3 has 13 amino acids.

The CDR3 coding sequence is TGCGCCAGCAGTCAATCGGTTGACAGGGGAGTATACAATGAGCAGTTCTTC. Amino acids: CASSQSVDRGVYNEQFF. The chain joins TRBV23-1 to TRBJ2-1, with TRBD1 matching 8 bases. TRBV23-1 belongs to the ORF category, with a function that is uncertain. CDR3 size: 17 residues. With V trimmed by 0 bases and J by 4 bases, 8 bases remained unmatched.

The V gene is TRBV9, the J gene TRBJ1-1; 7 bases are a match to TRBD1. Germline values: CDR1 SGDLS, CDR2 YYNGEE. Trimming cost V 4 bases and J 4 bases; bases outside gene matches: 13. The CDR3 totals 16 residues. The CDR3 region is CASSPHQGGIGTEAFF. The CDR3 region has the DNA TGTGCCAGCAGCCCCCATCAGGGGGGAATCGGCACTGAAGCTTTCTTT.

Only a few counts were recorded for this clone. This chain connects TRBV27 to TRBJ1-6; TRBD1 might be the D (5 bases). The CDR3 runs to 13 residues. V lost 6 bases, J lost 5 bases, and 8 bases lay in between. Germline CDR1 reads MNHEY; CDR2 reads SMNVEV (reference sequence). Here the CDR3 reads CASSRAHNSPLHF. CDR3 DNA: TGTGCCAGCAGCAGGGCGCATAATTCACCCCTCCACTTT.

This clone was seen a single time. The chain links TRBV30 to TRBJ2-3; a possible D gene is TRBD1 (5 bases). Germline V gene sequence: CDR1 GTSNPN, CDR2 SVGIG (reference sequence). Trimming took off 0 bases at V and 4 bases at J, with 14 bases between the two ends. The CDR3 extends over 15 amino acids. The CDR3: CAWSVHWGYADTQYF. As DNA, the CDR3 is TGTGCCTGGAGTGTGCATTGGGGCTACGCAGATACGCAGTATTTT.

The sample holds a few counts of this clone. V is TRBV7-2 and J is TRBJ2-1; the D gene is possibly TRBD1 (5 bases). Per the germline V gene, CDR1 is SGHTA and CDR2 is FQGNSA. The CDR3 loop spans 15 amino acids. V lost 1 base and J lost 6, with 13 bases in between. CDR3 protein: CASSLVAGSVNEQFF. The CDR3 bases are TGTGCCAGCAGCTTAGTGGCAGGGTCCGTCAATGAGCAGTTCTTC.

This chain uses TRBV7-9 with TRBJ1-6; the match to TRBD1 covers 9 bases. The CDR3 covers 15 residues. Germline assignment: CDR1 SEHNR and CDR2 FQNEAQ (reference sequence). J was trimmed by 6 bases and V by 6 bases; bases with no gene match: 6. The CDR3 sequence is CASSLGQGINSPLHF. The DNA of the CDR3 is TGTGCCAGCAGTCTGGGACAGGGCATTAATTCACCCCTCCACTTT.

CDR3 nucleotide sequence: TGTGCCAGCAGTTTAGTTTATACGGGAGCAACAGATACGCAGTATTTT. It encodes CASSLVYTGATDTQYF. The chain links TRBV28 to TRBJ2-3; TRBD2 might be the D (6 bases). The CDR3 is 16 residues long. V shed 2 bases and J shed 3 bases, with 15 bases lying between them. CDR1 is MDHEN and CDR2 is SYDVKM in the germline V gene.

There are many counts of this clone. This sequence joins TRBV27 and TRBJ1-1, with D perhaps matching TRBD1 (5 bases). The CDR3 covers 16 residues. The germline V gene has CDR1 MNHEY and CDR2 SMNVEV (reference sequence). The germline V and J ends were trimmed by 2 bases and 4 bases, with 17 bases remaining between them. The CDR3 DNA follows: TGTGCCAGCAGTTTACTATGGGGCGAGGGAGGCACTGAAGCTTTCTTT. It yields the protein CASSLLWGEGGTEAFF.

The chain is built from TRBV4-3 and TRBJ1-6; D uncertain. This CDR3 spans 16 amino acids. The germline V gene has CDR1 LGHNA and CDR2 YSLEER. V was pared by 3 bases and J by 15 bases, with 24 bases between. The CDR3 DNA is TGCGCCAGCAGCCAGGAGGGAGCCTCCCTCCCGCGGCACCTCCACTTT. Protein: CASSQEGASLPRHLHF.

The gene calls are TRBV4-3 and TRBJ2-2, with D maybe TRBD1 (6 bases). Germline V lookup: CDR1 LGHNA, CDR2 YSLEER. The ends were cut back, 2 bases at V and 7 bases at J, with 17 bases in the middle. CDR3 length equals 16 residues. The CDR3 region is CASSQFQGITGGELFF. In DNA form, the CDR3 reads TGCGCCAGCAGCCAATTCCAGGGGATAACAGGCGGGGAGCTGTTTTTT.

Here the CDR3 reads CALDRRVAGNTIYF. The CDR3 DNA reads as TGTGCCCTGGACAGGCGGGTGGCTGGAAACACCATATATTTT. The V and J genes are TRBV30 and TRBJ1-3, with 7 bases that match TRBD1. V lost 8 bases, J lost 2 bases, and 9 bases stayed unmatched. Germline V CDR1 and CDR2: GTSNPN, SVGIG (reference sequence). This CDR3 is built from 14 residues.

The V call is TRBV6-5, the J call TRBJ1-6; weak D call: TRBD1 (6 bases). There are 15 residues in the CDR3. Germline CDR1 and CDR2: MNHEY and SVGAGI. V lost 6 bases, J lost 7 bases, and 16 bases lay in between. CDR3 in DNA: TGTGCCAGCAGACCCATGGGGGCGGAGAATTCACCCCTCCACTTT. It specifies CASRPMGAENSPLHF.

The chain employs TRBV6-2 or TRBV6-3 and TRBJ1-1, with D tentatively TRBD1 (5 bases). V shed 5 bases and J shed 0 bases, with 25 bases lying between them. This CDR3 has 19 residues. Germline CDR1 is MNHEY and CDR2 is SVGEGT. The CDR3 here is CASSPTVSRDFGLNTEAFF. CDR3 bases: TGTGCCAGCAGTCCCACCGTTTCCCGGGACTTCGGGTTGAACACTGAAGCTTTCTTT.

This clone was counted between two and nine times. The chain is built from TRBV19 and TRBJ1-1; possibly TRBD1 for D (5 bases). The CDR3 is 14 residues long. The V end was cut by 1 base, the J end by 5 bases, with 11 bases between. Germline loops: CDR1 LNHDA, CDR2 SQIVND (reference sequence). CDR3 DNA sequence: TGTGCCAGTAGTATAGGGGGCGAGGTTACTGAAGCTTTCTTT. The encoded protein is CASSIGGEVTEAFF.

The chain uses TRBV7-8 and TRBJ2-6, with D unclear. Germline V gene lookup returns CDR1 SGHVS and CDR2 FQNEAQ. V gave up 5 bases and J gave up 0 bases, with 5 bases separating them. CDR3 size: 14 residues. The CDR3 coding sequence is TGTGCCAGCAGCCGCATCTCTGGGGCCAACGTCCTGACTTTC. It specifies CASSRISGANVLTF.

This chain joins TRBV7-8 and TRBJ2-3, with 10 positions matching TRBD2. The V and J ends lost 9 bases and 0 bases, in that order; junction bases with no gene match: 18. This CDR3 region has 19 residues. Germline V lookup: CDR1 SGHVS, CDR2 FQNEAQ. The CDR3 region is CASTRTARTSGYSTDTQYF. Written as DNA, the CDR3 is TGTGCCAGTACCAGAACCGCTCGGACTAGCGGCTATAGCACAGATACGCAGTATTTT. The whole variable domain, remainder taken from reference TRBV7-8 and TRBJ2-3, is GAGVSQSPRYKVAKRGQDVALRCDPISGHVSLFWYQQALGQGPEFLTYFQNEAQLDKSGLPSDRFFAERPEGSVSTLKIQRTQQEDSAVYLCASTRTARTSGYSTDTQYFGPGTRLTVL.

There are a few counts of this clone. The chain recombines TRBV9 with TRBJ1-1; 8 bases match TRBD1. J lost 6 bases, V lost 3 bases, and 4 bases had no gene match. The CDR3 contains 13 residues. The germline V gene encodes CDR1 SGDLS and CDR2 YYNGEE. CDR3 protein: CASSDRGIAEAFF. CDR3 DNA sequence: TGTGCCAGCAGCGACAGGGGGATCGCTGAAGCTTTCTTT.

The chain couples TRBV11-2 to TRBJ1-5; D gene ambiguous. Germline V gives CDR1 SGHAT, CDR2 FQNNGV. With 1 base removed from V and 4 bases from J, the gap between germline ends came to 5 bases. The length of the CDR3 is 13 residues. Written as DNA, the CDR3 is TGTGCCAGCAGCTTAGGGCAGAATCAGCCCCAGCATTTT. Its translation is CASSLGQNQPQHF.

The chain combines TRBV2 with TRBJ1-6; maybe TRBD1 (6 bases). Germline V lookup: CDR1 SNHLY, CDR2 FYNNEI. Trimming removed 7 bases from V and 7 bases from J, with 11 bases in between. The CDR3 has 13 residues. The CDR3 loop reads CASMGARNSPLHF. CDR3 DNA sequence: TGTGCCAGCATGGGGGCTCGGAATTCACCCCTCCACTTT.

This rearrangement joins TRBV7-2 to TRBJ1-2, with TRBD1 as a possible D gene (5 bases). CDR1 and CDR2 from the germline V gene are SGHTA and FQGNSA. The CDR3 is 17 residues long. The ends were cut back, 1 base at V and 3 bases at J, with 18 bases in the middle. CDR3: CASSLGAQVEVDYGYTF. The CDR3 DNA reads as TGTGCCAGCAGCTTAGGGGCACAGGTGGAAGTGGACTATGGCTACACCTTC.